At least ten counts were recorded for the clone carrying this T cell receptor (beta chain). What it binds is not known. TCRdb fed the 5' RACE reads into MiXCR, producing one record per CDR3 protein. The sample holds some 450,000 distinct CDR3 sequences; about a sixth are singletons and the top ten take about a fifth. This specimen comes from a study of T-cell memory formation after mild COVID-19. Study-wide findings and caveats: Among clones peaking at day 37 in the second wave, SARS-CoV-2 specificity remained unconfirmed. Among contracting clones, CD4+ were mainly CM/EM and CD8+ enriched in EMRA. Clones contracting day 15 to 85 were balanced CD4/CD8; later expanders leaned CD4+.

The V gene's germline CDR1 is MNHEY and CDR2 SVGEGT. This CDR3 is built from 14 residues. The ends were cut back, 5 bases at V and 0 bases at J, with 8 bases in the middle. The sample consisted of PBMCs or a T cell subset sorted from them (not recorded which). The gene calls are TRBV6-2 or TRBV6-3 and TRBJ2-1; tentative D call: TRBD1 (6 bases). The receptor's source is a man aged 18 to 29 who had mild COVID-19 (a few samples of this study predate the infection). Cell type and time point are not known. CDR3 residues: CASSGGLSYNEQFF. The CDR3 coding sequence is TGTGCCAGCAGTGGGGGCCTCTCCTACAATGAGCAGTTCTTC.